This TCR beta chain was identified in a study of beta chain features in type 1 diabetes. This clone was observed a handful of times. Its antigen is currently unknown. Heparinised blood was drawn once per donor, averaging approximately 100 mL. Each of the CD4+ naive, central memory, regulatory and stem cell-like memory populations was sorted via CD45RO/CCR7/CD25/CD127/CD95/CD27. The J segment lost 6 bases and the V segment lost 5 bases, leaving 6 bases of the junction unmatched. The length of the CDR3 is 13 residues. CDR1 and CDR2 (germline): SQVTM, ANQGSEA. The authors reverse transcribed all of the isolated RNA, so sequencing captured expressed TCRB transcripts. The assay was immunoSEQ multiplex PCR, and TCRdb's table has in-frame clones only and misses some. The sample records hundreds of thousands of clones, approximately 14% being singletons. Broader study findings: Moderate but significant shortening of TCRB CDR3s was recorded in all four CD4+ subsets from Type 1 diabetes patients.

The source is a young man with type 1 diabetes. The sequenced sample was naive CD4+ T cells from blood. This chain uses TRBV29-1 with TRBJ1-4, with 7 bases identical to TRBD1. Here the CDR3 reads CSVIQGPDEKLFF. CDR3 DNA sequence: TGCAGCGTTATACAGGGGCCGGATGAAAAACTGTTTTTT.